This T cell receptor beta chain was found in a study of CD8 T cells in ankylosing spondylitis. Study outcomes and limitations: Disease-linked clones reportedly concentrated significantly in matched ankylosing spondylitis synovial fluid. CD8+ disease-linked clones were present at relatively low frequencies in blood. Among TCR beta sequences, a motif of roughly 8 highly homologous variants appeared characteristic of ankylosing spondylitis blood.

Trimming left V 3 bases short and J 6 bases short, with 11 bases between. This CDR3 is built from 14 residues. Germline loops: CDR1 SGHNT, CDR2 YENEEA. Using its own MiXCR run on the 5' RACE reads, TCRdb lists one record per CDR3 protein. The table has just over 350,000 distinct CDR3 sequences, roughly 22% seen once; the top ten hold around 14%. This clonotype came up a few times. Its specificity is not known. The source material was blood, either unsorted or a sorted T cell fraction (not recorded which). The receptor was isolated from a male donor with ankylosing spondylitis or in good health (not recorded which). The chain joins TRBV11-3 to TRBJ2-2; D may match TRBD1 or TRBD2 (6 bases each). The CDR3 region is CASSFLGGAGELFF. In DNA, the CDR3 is TGTGCCAGCAGCTTCCTCGGGGGCGCCGGGGAGCTGTTTTTT.